This entry lists 27 T cell receptor beta chains sequenced from one sample in a study of T cells of healthy individuals. Each CDR3 protein is one row after TCRdb ran MiXCR on the 5' RACE reads. This table has around 53,000 distinct CDR3 sequences, roughly 14% appearing once. The receptors stem from a human donor in good health.

This clonotype has ten or more counts. The chain is built from TRBV6-5 and TRBJ1-1; the D is unclear. CDR1 and CDR2 from the germline V gene are MNHEY and SVGAGI. Trimming took 4 bases from V and 1 from J, leaving 7 bases between them. The CDR3 is made up of 13 amino acids. CDR3 coding DNA: TGTGCCAGCAGTTGGGCCCCGAACACTGAAGCTTTCTTT. It yields the protein CASSWAPNTEAFF.

Ten or more counts support this clonotype. The chain has TRBV27 and TRBJ1-1; 7 bases line up with TRBD1. Germline CDR1 and CDR2: MNHEY and SMNVEV (reference sequence). The CDR3 length is 14 residues. V gave up 2 bases and J gave up 4 bases; unmatched junction bases: 4. The CDR3 DNA is TGTGCCAGCAGTTTAAGACAGGGTATCACTGAAGCTTTCTTT. Translation: CASSLRQGITEAFF.

The chain employs TRBV29-1 and TRBJ1-2; no firm D call. This CDR3 is built from 14 residues. With 2 bases removed from V and 2 bases from J, the gap between germline ends came to 12 bases. CDR1 SQVTM and CDR2 ANQGSEA come from the germline V gene. The CDR3 sequence is CSVELLTENYGYTF. The CDR3, as DNA: TGCAGCGTTGAACTATTGACTGAGAACTATGGCTACACCTTC.

This clonotype was observed a few times. The chain links TRBV10-2 to TRBJ2-7, with D possibly being TRBD1 or TRBD2 (5 bases each). Germline V CDR1 and CDR2: WSHSY, SAAADI. The CDR3 is made up of 13 amino acids. V lost 6 bases and J 0 bases, leaving 9 bases between the germline ends. CDR3 sequence reads: CASSPGSSYEQYF. CDR3 bases: TGCGCCAGCAGCCCAGGGAGCTCCTACGAGCAGTACTTC.

The chain is built from TRBV19 and TRBJ1-1; D unclear. The CDR3 runs 14 residues. V shed 5 bases and J shed 4 bases, with 14 bases lying between them. Germline CDR1 reads LNHDA; CDR2 reads SQIVND (reference sequence). CDR3 coding DNA: TGTGCCAGTAGTTATCGGAGACGGTCCACTGAAGCTTTCTTT. This translates into CASSYRRRSTEAFF.

This clonotype was seen many times. V gene TRBV14 combines with J gene TRBJ2-7; D is undetermined. V lost 0 bases, J lost 0 bases, and 12 bases lay in between. Germline lookup yields CDR1 SGHDN and CDR2 FVKESK. The CDR3 runs to 16 residues. In DNA, the CDR3 is TGTGCCAGCAGCCAAGAGACTCAGCCCCACTCCTACGAGCAGTACTTC. Residues: CASSQETQPHSYEQYF.

This clonotype appeared many times. J is TRBJ1-2 and V is TRBV20-1; TRBD1 might be the D (6 bases). This CDR3 contains 13 residues. Trimming stripped 3 bases from V and 6 bases from J, with 14 bases between. Germline V gives CDR1 DFQATT, CDR2 SNEGSKA (reference sequence). CDR3 sequence reads: CSASGGPEDGYTF. The CDR3 nucleotides read TGCAGTGCTAGTGGGGGGCCCGAAGATGGCTACACCTTC.

There are a few counts of this clonotype. The chain carries TRBV9 and TRBJ1-1; 7 bases map to TRBD1. J was trimmed by 4 bases and V by 0 bases; bases with no gene match: 9. This CDR3 contains 16 residues. Germline assignment: CDR1 SGDLS and CDR2 YYNGEE. CDR3 sequence reads: CASSVGLDRVGTEAFF. The CDR3 coding sequence is TGTGCCAGCAGCGTAGGCTTAGACAGGGTTGGCACTGAAGCTTTCTTT. Complete variable domain (other parts from reference TRBV9 and TRBJ1-1): DSGVTQTPKHLITATGQRVTLRCSPRSGDLSVYWYQQSLDQGLQFLIQYYNGEERAKGNILERFSAQQFPDLHSELNLSSLELGDSALYFCASSVGLDRVGTEAFFGQGTRLTVV.

The V and J genes are TRBV9 and TRBJ2-1, with 10 bases identical to TRBD2. V shed 3 bases, J shed 5 bases, and the junction held 14 bases outside the gene matches. CDR1 and CDR2 from the germline V gene are SGDLS and YYNGEE. The CDR3 sequence is 18 residues long. The CDR3 sequence is CASSANRWAGTSDNEQFF. CDR3 DNA sequence: TGTGCCAGCAGCGCGAATCGGTGGGCCGGGACTAGCGACAATGAGCAGTTCTTC.

This clonotype has a handful of counts. The CDR3 region is CASSFGAAPSELFF. The CDR3 DNA follows: TGCGCCAGCAGCTTTGGAGCGGCCCCCTCGGAGCTGTTTTTT. The chain links TRBV5-1 to TRBJ2-2, with D tentatively TRBD2 (5 bases). CDR1 and CDR2 from the germline V gene are SGHRS and YFSETQ. V dropped 2 bases and J dropped 10 bases, with 15 bases sitting between them. The CDR3 sequence is 14 residues long.

This clonotype has ten or more counts. The chain is built from TRBV27 and TRBJ2-5; D gene unclear. This CDR3 spans 15 amino acids. V lost 2 bases, J lost 1 base, and 11 bases lay in between. The germline V gene encodes CDR1 MNHEY and CDR2 SMNVEV (reference sequence). The CDR3 nucleotides are TGTGCCAGCAGTTTAACGGGCCGGTTCCAAGAGACCCAGTACTTC. Protein sequence: CASSLTGRFQETQYF.

This clonotype was observed a few times. The chain recombines TRBV20-1 with TRBJ2-2, with a weak D call TRBD2 (5 bases). V shed 1 base and J shed 2 bases, with 14 bases lying between them. This CDR3 has 16 amino acids. Germline CDR1 DFQATT, CDR2 SNEGSKA (reference sequence). CDR3 DNA sequence: TGCAGTGCTAGAGCGGCCGGGGTGGCAAACACCGGGGAGCTGTTTTTT. Protein: CSARAAGVANTGELFF.

The chain combines TRBV20-1 with TRBJ2-1; 10 bases are a match to TRBD1. V trimming: 7 bases; J trimming: 2 bases; junction bases outside the gene matches: 8. The CDR3 loop spans 15 amino acids. Germline V gives CDR1 DFQATT, CDR2 SNEGSKA (reference sequence). The CDR3 DNA follows: TGCAGTGTTTCCCCCGGGACAGGGGCCTACAATGAGCAGTTCTTC. The encoded protein is CSVSPGTGAYNEQFF.

Only a few counts were recorded for this clonotype. The genes are TRBV7-3 and TRBJ2-5; D remains ambiguous. The CDR3 extends over 15 amino acids. Germline CDR1 and CDR2: SGHTA and FQGTGA. The V end was cut by 0 bases, the J end by 2 bases, with 10 bases between. CDR3: CASSLTGSWQETQYF. CDR3 DNA: TGTGCCAGCAGCTTAACGGGAAGTTGGCAAGAGACCCAGTACTTC.

The chain employs TRBV2 and TRBJ1-2; D not resolved. Trimming removed 6 bases from V and 3 bases from J, with 8 bases in between. CDR3 length: 12 residues. Germline lookup yields CDR1 SNHLY and CDR2 FYNNEI. The CDR3 is CASRSSDYGYTF. The CDR3 nucleotides read TGTGCCAGCAGATCATCTGACTATGGCTACACCTTC.

This clonotype was seen a handful of times. The chain joins TRBV12-3 or TRBV12-4 to TRBJ1-2; D gene ambiguous. V lost 5 bases and J lost 4, with 8 bases in between. The length of the CDR3 is 12 residues. CDR3 region: CASSDGVYGYTF. In DNA form, the CDR3 reads TGTGCCAGCAGTGACGGCGTCTATGGCTACACCTTC.

The chain has TRBV5-4 and TRBJ2-7; TRBD1 is a possible D gene (5 bases). CDR3 length: 14 amino acids. Germline CDR1 and CDR2: SGHNT and YYREEE (reference sequence). Trimming removed 0 bases at V and 0 bases at J, with 7 bases between. The CDR3, as DNA: TGTGCCAGCAGCTTGGGACAGACCTCCTACGAGCAGTACTTC. It translates to CASSLGQTSYEQYF.

The chain has TRBV12-3 or TRBV12-4 and TRBJ2-5, with TRBD1 as a possible D gene (6 bases). V was clipped by 6 bases and J by 4 bases, with 18 bases between them. The CDR3 contains 15 residues. This chain's CDR3 is CASSSPWTDIETQYF. The CDR3 bases are TGTGCCAGCAGCAGCCCGTGGACAGACATAGAGACCCAGTACTTC.

In this sample, this clonotype turned up a few times. The V call is TRBV4-3, the J call TRBJ2-5; 10 nucleotides align to TRBD2. After removal of 1 base from V and 5 bases from J, the junction contained 7 bases not matched to a gene. The length of the CDR3 is 16 residues. Germline V gene data show CDR1 as LGHNA and CDR2 as YSLEER. CDR3 in DNA: TGCGCCAGCAGCCAAGGACTAGCGGGTCGGTATGAGACCCAGTACTTC. Translation: CASSQGLAGRYETQYF.

This clonotype was detected a few times. This chain joins TRBV12-5 and TRBJ1-6, with TRBD1 as a possible D gene (5 bases). The CDR3 length is 14 residues. CDR1 is LGHNT, CDR2 FRNRAP, per germline. Trimming pared 1 base from V and 9 bases from J, leaving 10 bases between. The CDR3 nucleotides read TGTGCTAGTGGTTTGGGACAGAGGAGTTCACCCCTCCACTTT. The encoded protein is CASGLGQRSSPLHF.

The rearrangement joins TRBV28 to TRBJ1-5; D not resolved. The V gene's germline CDR1 is MDHEN and CDR2 SYDVKM. This CDR3 comprises 15 residues. Trimming removed 6 bases at V and 4 bases at J, with 16 bases between. Written as DNA, the CDR3 is TGTGCCAGCAGCCGTTCCCTCGGGAGTAATCAGCCCCAGCATTTT. Amino acids: CASSRSLGSNQPQHF.

This clonotype turned up a few times. The V call is TRBV5-4, the J call TRBJ2-3, with a tentative D call TRBD2 (5 bases). CDR1 and CDR2 (germline): SGHNT, YYREEE (reference sequence). CDR3 size: 15 residues. The germline V and J ends were trimmed by 0 bases and 5 bases, with 13 bases remaining between them. The CDR3 sequence is CASSLEKASLDTQYF. CDR3 DNA: TGTGCCAGCAGCTTGGAGAAGGCTAGCTTAGATACGCAGTATTTT. Looking up the rest from reference TRBV5-4 and TRBJ2-3 gives the full variable domain: ETGVTQSPTHLIKTRGQQVTLRCSSQSGHNTVSWYQQALGQGPQFIFQYYREEENGRGNFPPRFSGLQFPNYSSELNVNALELDDSALYLCASSLEKASLDTQYFGPGTRLTVL.

This clonotype occurred many times. The chain has TRBV2 and TRBJ1-5; tentatively, D is TRBD1 (5 bases). Looked up from germline, CDR1 is SNHLY and CDR2 is FYNNEI. CDR3 size: 13 residues. V was shortened by 11 bases and J by 3 bases, with 14 bases between the two germline ends. CDR3 region: CAGQEGPNQPQHF. The CDR3 DNA is TGTGCCGGGCAAGAGGGACCCAATCAGCCCCAGCATTTT.

This clonotype was counted ten times or more. V and J are TRBV6-5 and TRBJ2-3; the match to TRBD2 covers 10 bases. V shed 5 bases, J shed 2 bases, and the junction held 10 bases outside the gene matches. CDR3 length equals 17 residues. CDR1 MNHEY and CDR2 SVGAGI come from the germline V gene. The CDR3 nucleotides read TGTGCCAGCAGTGGAAGCGGGAGGGCGCTTCTCACAGATACGCAGTATTTT. It encodes CASSGSGRALLTDTQYF.

This clonotype was observed many times. The chain has TRBV11-2 and TRBJ2-7, with a tentative D call TRBD1 (5 bases). In germline, CDR1 is SGHAT, CDR2 FQNNGV. V gave up 1 base and J gave up 6 bases, with 10 bases separating them. The CDR3 length is 13 residues. The CDR3 sequence is CASSLGEGVEQYF. DNA of the CDR3: TGTGCCAGCAGCTTAGGTGAAGGGGTCGAGCAGTACTTC.

J is TRBJ2-7 and V is TRBV7-8; a weak D match, TRBD2 (5 bases). The CDR3 runs 13 residues. CDR1 is SGHVS and CDR2 is FQNEAQ in the germline V gene. CDR3 sequence: CERSSGMSYEQYF. As DNA, the CDR3 is TGTGAAAGAAGCTCCGGGATGTCCTACGAGCAGTACTTC.

This clonotype was counted only a few times. The chain employs TRBV7-2 and TRBJ1-5; 7 bases are shared with TRBD1. This CDR3 comprises 15 residues. Trimming cost V 5 bases and J 6 bases; bases outside gene matches: 10. CDR1 is SGHTA and CDR2 is FQGNSA in the germline V gene. The CDR3 nucleotides are TGTGCCAGCAGCGACGGAGGGGGCGGGTTTCAGCCCCAGCATTTT. It encodes CASSDGGGGFQPQHF.